The rows below give T cell receptor beta chains drawn from one sample of a study of control samples from healthy donors and cancer patients. Here immunoSEQ multiplex PCR was the method, and the copy in TCRdb shows in-frame clones only, minus some. The sample contains about 160,000 clones, roughly 95% of which appear only once. Sample: blood. Every receptor here comes from a woman aged 55-70 years in good health. The CDR3 runs from the conserved cysteine through the conserved F or W. Each record gives: CDR3 protein, CDR3 DNA, D gene, V gene, clone size, J gene. The D gene is left open where the match is weak. Only some rows state a clone size, as once, few, many or a class for expanded clones.

cdr3_aa: CASSLDRAYNSPLHF
cdr3_nt: TGCGCCAGCAGCTTGGACAGGGCCTATAATTCACCCCTCCACTTT
d_call: -
v_call: TRBV5-1
clone_size: -
j_call: TRBJ1-6

cdr3_aa: CASSQTATASYEQYF
cdr3_nt: TGTGCCAGCTCCCAGACAGCCACGGCCTCCTACGAGCAGTACTTC
d_call: -
v_call: TRBV18
clone_size: -
j_call: TRBJ2-7

cdr3_aa: CASSSRRISTDTQYF
cdr3_nt: TGTGCCAGTAGTAGTCGGAGGATAAGCACAGATACGCAGTATTTT
d_call: -
v_call: TRBV19
clone_size: -
j_call: TRBJ2-3

cdr3_aa: CASSRTRQGAKKNPQHF
cdr3_nt: TGTGCCAGCAGCCGTACTCGACAGGGGGCGAAGAAAAACCCCCAGCATTTT
d_call: TRBD1
v_call: TRBV7-9
clone_size: once
j_call: TRBJ1-5

cdr3_aa: CASSRDRKTEQFF
cdr3_nt: TGCGCCAGCAGTAGGGACAGAAAGACCGAGCAGTTCTTC
d_call: TRBD1
v_call: TRBV10-1
clone_size: -
j_call: TRBJ2-1

cdr3_aa: CASSYSSSFDEKLFF
cdr3_nt: TGTGCCAGCAGTTACAGTTCGAGCTTTGATGAAAAACTGTTTTTT
d_call: -
v_call: TRBV6-5
clone_size: -
j_call: TRBJ1-4

cdr3_aa: CASSGTGEGGTGELFF
cdr3_nt: TGTGCCAGCAGTGGGACAGGGGAAGGAGGCACCGGGGAGCTGTTTTTT
d_call: TRBD1
v_call: TRBV6-1
clone_size: once
j_call: TRBJ2-2

cdr3_aa: CASSLGGGMTEAFF
cdr3_nt: TGCGCCAGCAGCTTGGGAGGGGGCATGACTGAAGCTTTCTTT
d_call: TRBD1
v_call: TRBV5-1
clone_size: -
j_call: TRBJ1-1

cdr3_aa: CASSLGSGGETQYF
cdr3_nt: TGTGCCAGCAGCTTGGGATCAGGAGGGGAGACCCAGTACTTC
d_call: -
v_call: TRBV5-4
clone_size: -
j_call: TRBJ2-5

cdr3_aa: CASSSRDRGRETQYF
cdr3_nt: TGTGCCAGCAGCTCCCGGGACAGGGGGCGAGAGACCCAGTACTTC
d_call: TRBD1
v_call: TRBV5-4
clone_size: -
j_call: TRBJ2-5

cdr3_aa: CASTLQGDGKNSPLHF
cdr3_nt: TGTGCCAGCACCCTTCAAGGGGACGGAAAGAATTCACCCCTCCACTTT
d_call: -
v_call: TRBV27
clone_size: few
j_call: TRBJ1-6

cdr3_aa: CASSGGTSGNTIYF
cdr3_nt: TGCGCCAGCAGTGGCGGGACTTCTGGAAACACCATATATTTT
d_call: -
v_call: TRBV5-1
clone_size: -
j_call: TRBJ1-3

cdr3_aa: CASSLGQGYGYTF
cdr3_nt: TGTGCCAGCAGTTTAGGTCAGGGCTATGGCTACACCTTC
d_call: -
v_call: TRBV12-3/TRBV12-4
clone_size: -
j_call: TRBJ1-2

cdr3_aa: CASSIYQGASDTQYF
cdr3_nt: TGTGCCAGTAGTATCTACCAGGGGGCATCAGATACGCAGTATTTT
d_call: TRBD1
v_call: TRBV19
clone_size: -
j_call: TRBJ2-3

cdr3_aa: CASSHSGQGTYGYTF
cdr3_nt: TGTGCCAGCAGCCACTCAGGACAGGGGACATATGGCTACACCTTC
d_call: TRBD1
v_call: TRBV14
clone_size: -
j_call: TRBJ1-2

cdr3_aa: CASSLEPGPLSYEQYF
cdr3_nt: TGTGCCAGCAGCTTAGAGCCCGGACCGCTTTCCTACGAGCAGTACTTC
d_call: -
v_call: TRBV11-2
clone_size: -
j_call: TRBJ2-7

cdr3_aa: CASSRDLAGGDNEQFF
cdr3_nt: TGTGCCAGCAGTCGCGACTTAGCGGGGGGGGACAATGAGCAGTTCTTC
d_call: TRBD2
v_call: TRBV6-6
clone_size: -
j_call: TRBJ2-1

cdr3_aa: CASSFGTHLAGELFF
cdr3_nt: TGTGCCAGCAGCTTCGGGACACACCTCGCCGGGGAGCTGTTTTTT
d_call: -
v_call: TRBV7-8
clone_size: -
j_call: TRBJ2-2

cdr3_aa: CASSPISDPEAFF
cdr3_nt: TGTGCCAGCTCACCCATCAGTGACCCAGAAGCTTTCTTT
d_call: -
v_call: TRBV18
clone_size: -
j_call: TRBJ1-1

cdr3_aa: CASSPAVGQGDNEQYF
cdr3_nt: TGTGCCAGTAGTCCCGCCGTCGGTCAGGGGGATAACGAGCAGTACTTC
d_call: TRBD1
v_call: TRBV19
clone_size: -
j_call: TRBJ2-7

cdr3_aa: CASSVGEGGTEAFF
cdr3_nt: TGTGCCAGCAGCGTAGGGGAGGGTGGCACTGAAGCTTTCTTT
d_call: -
v_call: TRBV9
clone_size: -
j_call: TRBJ1-1

cdr3_aa: CASSLVGASTEAFF
cdr3_nt: TGTGCCAGCAGCTTAGTTGGGGCGAGCACTGAAGCTTTCTTT
d_call: -
v_call: TRBV7-2
clone_size: -
j_call: TRBJ1-1

cdr3_aa: CASSLQGAGEAFF
cdr3_nt: TGTGCCAGCAGCTTACAGGGGGCGGGTGAAGCTTTCTTT
d_call: TRBD1
v_call: TRBV11-3
clone_size: -
j_call: TRBJ1-1

cdr3_aa: CAISGRESEKLFF
cdr3_nt: TGTGCCATCAGTGGCAGGGAGAGTGAAAAACTGTTTTTT
d_call: -
v_call: TRBV10-3
clone_size: -
j_call: TRBJ1-4

cdr3_aa: CASSGHRVDNEAFF
cdr3_nt: TGTGCCAGCAGCGGGCACAGGGTTGACAATGAAGCTTTCTTT
d_call: -
v_call: TRBV9
clone_size: once
j_call: TRBJ1-1

cdr3_aa: CASSQGGSGAIDGYTF
cdr3_nt: TGTGCCAGCAGCCAAGGAGGATCCGGGGCTATAGATGGCTACACCTTC
d_call: -
v_call: TRBV7-9
clone_size: -
j_call: TRBJ1-2

cdr3_aa: CASSQGVAYEQYF
cdr3_nt: TGTGCCAGCAGCCAAGGGGTTGCCTACGAGCAGTACTTC
d_call: -
v_call: TRBV7-9
clone_size: -
j_call: TRBJ2-7

cdr3_aa: CASSPPGYSGNTIYF
cdr3_nt: TGTGCCAGCAGCCCGCCAGGGTACTCTGGAAACACCATATATTTT
d_call: -
v_call: TRBV7-9
clone_size: -
j_call: TRBJ1-3

cdr3_aa: CASSLNEQYF
cdr3_nt: TGTGCCAGCAGTTTGAACGAGCAGTACTTC
d_call: -
v_call: TRBV28
clone_size: -
j_call: TRBJ2-7

cdr3_aa: CASGLWGFRNEKLFF
cdr3_nt: TGTGCCAGCGGCCTTTGGGGGTTCCGTAATGAAAAACTGTTTTTT
d_call: -
v_call: TRBV5-4
clone_size: few
j_call: TRBJ1-4

cdr3_aa: CASSPFKPGDGYTF
cdr3_nt: TGTGCCAGCAGCCCATTCAAGCCAGGAGATGGCTACACCTTC
d_call: -
v_call: TRBV7-9
clone_size: -
j_call: TRBJ1-2

cdr3_aa: CASSEQGGYSEQYF
cdr3_nt: TGTGCCAGCAGTGAGCAGGGGGGCTATTCCGAGCAGTACTTC
d_call: -
v_call: TRBV6-1
clone_size: -
j_call: TRBJ2-7

cdr3_aa: CASSETGYNEQFF
cdr3_nt: TGTGCCAGCAGCGAGACAGGGTACAATGAGCAGTTCTTC
d_call: TRBD1
v_call: TRBV12-3/TRBV12-4
clone_size: -
j_call: TRBJ2-1

cdr3_aa: CASSPTESSYNSPLHF
cdr3_nt: TGTGCCAGCAGCCCGACCGAGAGCTCCTATAATTCACCCCTCCACTTT
d_call: -
v_call: TRBV7-9
clone_size: -
j_call: TRBJ1-6

cdr3_aa: CASSIAGSPLHF
cdr3_nt: TGTGCCAGTAGTATCGCGGGTTCACCCCTCCACTTT
d_call: -
v_call: TRBV19
clone_size: -
j_call: TRBJ1-6

cdr3_aa: CASSVWPSGGAYNEQFF
cdr3_nt: TGTGCCAGCAGTGTTTGGCCGAGCGGGGGGGCCTACAATGAGCAGTTCTTC
d_call: TRBD2
v_call: TRBV6-1
clone_size: -
j_call: TRBJ2-1

cdr3_aa: CASSDPNQPQHF
cdr3_nt: TGTGCCAGCAGTGACCCGAATCAGCCCCAGCATTTT
d_call: -
v_call: TRBV2
clone_size: -
j_call: TRBJ1-5

cdr3_aa: CASSPPPRGQRRYGYTF
cdr3_nt: TGTGCCAGCAGCCCCCCCCCACGAGGACAGCGTCGCTATGGCTACACCTTC
d_call: -
v_call: TRBV5-6
clone_size: once
j_call: TRBJ1-2

cdr3_aa: CASSLSGQGAYGYTF
cdr3_nt: TGTGCCAGCAGCTTATCGGGTCAGGGGGCCTATGGCTACACCTTC
d_call: TRBD1
v_call: TRBV7-6
clone_size: -
j_call: TRBJ1-2

cdr3_aa: CASSWGQGDSPLHF
cdr3_nt: TGTGCCAGCAGCTGGGGGCAGGGGGACTCACCCCTCCACTTT
d_call: TRBD1
v_call: TRBV2
clone_size: -
j_call: TRBJ1-6

cdr3_aa: CSAGGTNEQYF
cdr3_nt: TGCAGTGCGGGGGGGACAAACGAGCAGTACTTC
d_call: -
v_call: TRBV20-1
clone_size: once
j_call: TRBJ2-7

cdr3_aa: CASSLGLPYGYTF
cdr3_nt: TGTGCCAGCAGTTTAGGCTTACCGTATGGCTACACCTTC
d_call: -
v_call: TRBV28
clone_size: -
j_call: TRBJ1-2

cdr3_aa: CATSPGVSNQPQHF
cdr3_nt: TGTGCCACCTCCCCCGGGGTTAGCAATCAGCCCCAGCATTTT
d_call: -
v_call: TRBV10-3
clone_size: -
j_call: TRBJ1-5

cdr3_aa: CASSLVGLNTEAFF
cdr3_nt: TGTGCCAGCAGCTTAGTAGGTTTGAACACTGAAGCTTTCTTT
d_call: -
v_call: TRBV7-9
clone_size: -
j_call: TRBJ1-1

cdr3_aa: CSARIIGEQYF
cdr3_nt: TGCAGTGCTCGAATAATTGGGGAGCAGTACTTC
d_call: -
v_call: TRBV20-1
clone_size: -
j_call: TRBJ2-7

cdr3_aa: CASSPALAKNIQYF
cdr3_nt: TGTGCCAGCTCACCAGCGTTAGCCAAAAACATTCAGTACTTC
d_call: -
v_call: TRBV18
clone_size: -
j_call: TRBJ2-4

cdr3_aa: CASSLGKSEAFF
cdr3_nt: TGTGCCAGCAGCTTAGGCAAGTCTGAAGCTTTCTTT
d_call: -
v_call: TRBV11-3
clone_size: -
j_call: TRBJ1-1

cdr3_aa: CASSPYQGGRNTEAFF
cdr3_nt: TGTGCCAGCAGCCCCTATCAAGGGGGAAGGAACACTGAAGCTTTCTTT
d_call: -
v_call: TRBV7-9
clone_size: -
j_call: TRBJ1-1

cdr3_aa: CSARQESGELFF
cdr3_nt: TGCAGCGCCCGACAAGAGAGCGGGGAGCTGTTTTTT
d_call: -
v_call: TRBV29-1
clone_size: -
j_call: TRBJ2-2

cdr3_aa: CASSQGGAHNEKLFF
cdr3_nt: TGTGCCAGCAGCCAGGGTGGCGCCCATAATGAAAAACTGTTTTTT
d_call: -
v_call: TRBV7-9
clone_size: -
j_call: TRBJ1-4

cdr3_aa: CAWSRLENTEAFF
cdr3_nt: TGTGCCTGGAGTCGACTAGAGAACACTGAAGCTTTCTTT
d_call: -
v_call: TRBV30
clone_size: -
j_call: TRBJ1-1

cdr3_aa: CASSDYRARSGNTIYF
cdr3_nt: TGTGCCAGCAGCGACTACAGGGCGAGGTCTGGAAACACCATATATTTT
d_call: -
v_call: TRBV5-5
clone_size: once
j_call: TRBJ1-3

cdr3_aa: CASSPGTVPYEQYF
cdr3_nt: TGTGCCAGTAGCCCCGGGACGGTCCCCTACGAGCAGTACTTC
d_call: -
v_call: TRBV19
clone_size: -
j_call: TRBJ2-7

cdr3_aa: CASSLVGGSNEKLFF
cdr3_nt: TGTGCCAGCAGCTTAGTCGGGGGCTCCAACGAAAAACTGTTTTTT
d_call: -
v_call: TRBV7-2
clone_size: -
j_call: TRBJ1-4

cdr3_aa: CASSKAAYGYTF
cdr3_nt: TGTGCCAGTAGTAAGGCAGCCTATGGCTACACCTTC
d_call: -
v_call: TRBV19
clone_size: -
j_call: TRBJ1-2

cdr3_aa: CASSYSIESGATQYF
cdr3_nt: TGTGCCAGCAGTTACTCTATCGAATCGGGCGCTACGCAGTATTTT
d_call: -
v_call: TRBV6-5
clone_size: -
j_call: TRBJ2-3

cdr3_aa: CASRDGQSPLHF
cdr3_nt: TGTGCCAGCAGGGACGGCCAGTCACCCCTCCACTTT
d_call: -
v_call: TRBV6-6
clone_size: -
j_call: TRBJ1-6

cdr3_aa: CASSPGTEDTQYF
cdr3_nt: TGTGCCAGCAGTCCGGGCACTGAAGATACGCAGTATTTT
d_call: -
v_call: TRBV12-3/TRBV12-4
clone_size: -
j_call: TRBJ2-3

cdr3_aa: CASSLDFPGTRSPLHF
cdr3_nt: TGTGCCAGCAGCTTGGACTTCCCAGGGACGAGGTCACCCCTCCACTTT
d_call: -
v_call: TRBV5-8
clone_size: -
j_call: TRBJ1-6